Shown below are 31 T cell receptor beta chains from a single sample sequenced in a study of control samples from healthy donors and cancer patients (dated by TCRdb to between 2020 and 2021). The library was obtained by the immunoSEQ multiplex PCR assay. TCRdb provides this immuneACCESS table in a form limited to in-frame rearrangements. Some clones are lacking; in checked studies, under half of them reflect an unresolved V gene, and why the rest are absent is not known. This sample holds tens of thousands of clones; about 90% were observed only once. Over 15% of the sample belongs to the ten largest clones. What was sequenced was blood. The source of these receptors is a man aged 45-65 years in good health.

The chain carries TRBV28 and TRBJ2-1; TRBD1 is a possible D gene (6 bases). There are 13 residues in the CDR3. Trimming removed 4 bases at V and 8 bases at J, with 12 bases between. Germline lookup yields CDR1 MDHEN and CDR2 SYDVKM. The CDR3 is CASSSGAPDEQFF. CDR3 DNA: TGTGCCAGCAGTTCAGGGGCCCCCGATGAGCAGTTCTTC.

V is TRBV11-2 and J is TRBJ1-2; tentatively, D is TRBD1 (5 bases). This CDR3 is built from 13 residues. Germline assignment: CDR1 SGHAT and CDR2 FQNNGV. V was shortened by 1 base and J by 4 bases, with 7 bases between the two germline ends. The CDR3 sequence: CASSLAGPYGYTF. The CDR3 DNA reads TGTGCCAGCAGCTTAGCAGGGCCCTATGGCTACACCTTC.

The chain joins TRBV18 to TRBJ1-2, with TRBD1 matching 7 bases. With V trimmed by 6 bases and J by 8 bases, 12 bases remained unmatched. Germline V gene lookup returns CDR1 KGHSH and CDR2 LQKENI. The CDR3 runs to 14 residues. The CDR3 sequence is CASSPGGIRMGYTF. In nucleotides, the CDR3 is TGTGCCAGCTCCCCAGGGGGGATCCGAATGGGCTACACCTTC.

J is TRBJ1-1 and V is TRBV5-1; tentative D call: TRBD1 (5 bases). With 4 bases removed from V and 5 bases from J, the gap between germline ends came to 18 bases. The CDR3 is 15 amino acids. Germline V lookup: CDR1 SGHRS, CDR2 YFSETQ. The CDR3 sequence: CASSTPGPLETEAFF. In DNA form, the CDR3 reads TGCGCCAGCAGCACCCCGGGACCTCTGGAGACTGAAGCTTTCTTT.

V and J are TRBV4-1 and TRBJ1-2, with TRBD1 identical over 11 bases. Germline CDR1 MGHRA, CDR2 YSYEKL. This CDR3 spans 15 amino acids. The junction had 9 bases not matched to a gene; V was cut back by 0 bases and J by 12 bases. CDR3 sequence (DNA): TGCGCCAGCAGCCAAGAGCCGGACAGGGGGCTGGGGGACACCTTC. Its protein is CASSQEPDRGLGDTF.

The chain joins TRBV14 to TRBJ2-7; D gene unclear. The CDR3 has 14 amino acids. V was trimmed by 3 bases and J by 5 bases, leaving 14 bases between them. The germline V gene has CDR1 SGHDN and CDR2 FVKESK. CDR3 DNA: TGTGCCAGCAGCCAGACCCTTAAAGCCGACGAGCAGTACTTC. Amino acids: CASSQTLKADEQYF.

This clone was recorded only once. J is TRBJ2-5 and V is TRBV27, with 11 nucleotides matching TRBD1. This CDR3 is 15 amino acids long. Germline V lookup: CDR1 MNHEY, CDR2 SMNVEV (reference sequence). V shed 8 bases, J shed 1 base, and the junction held 6 bases outside the gene matches. The CDR3 bases are TGTGCCAGCGCCGTGGGACAGGGGGTCCAAGAGACCCAGTACTTC. It specifies CASAVGQGVQETQYF.

The V and J genes are TRBV4-1 and TRBJ1-5, with D uncertain. Per the germline V gene, CDR1 is MGHRA and CDR2 is YSYEKL. Trimming took off 0 bases at V and 6 bases at J, with 9 bases between the two ends. CDR3 length: 14 residues. CDR3 sequence reads: CASSQDPTAQPQHF. CDR3 bases: TGCGCCAGCAGCCAAGATCCAACGGCTCAGCCCCAGCATTTT.

This clone was detected once. The V and J genes are TRBV29-1 and TRBJ2-1; D possibly uses TRBD1 or TRBD2 (5 bases each). Germline CDR1 reads SQVTM; CDR2 reads ANQGSEA. The CDR3 is 12 amino acids. Trimming took off 3 bases at V and 8 bases at J, with 11 bases between the two ends. The CDR3, as DNA: TGCAGCGTTGAGTTTTGGGGGTATGAGCAGTTCTTC. Translated, it gives CSVEFWGYEQFF.

The rearrangement uses TRBV7-9 and TRBJ2-6; D assignment may be TRBD1 or TRBD2 (6 bases each). The V end lost 2 bases, the J end lost 2 bases, and 19 bases lay between the germline ends. This CDR3 spans 19 amino acids. Germline values: CDR1 SEHNR, CDR2 FQNEAQ (reference sequence). CDR3 nucleotides: TGTGCCAGCAGCTTACAATTTCCCGGGGGCCGGACTGGGGCCAACGTCCTGACTTTC. It is translated as CASSLQFPGGRTGANVLTF.

This rearrangement joins TRBV13 to TRBJ2-3; 12 bases fit TRBD2. The V segment lost 5 bases and the J segment 2 bases; nucleotides outside the gene matches: 8. The germline CDR1 and CDR2 sequences are PRHDT and FYEKMQ (reference sequence). The CDR3 has 17 amino acids. The CDR3: CASSPRTSGEITDTQYF. The CDR3, as DNA: TGTGCCAGCAGCCCGCGGACTAGCGGGGAGATCACAGATACGCAGTATTTT.

The chain joins TRBV2 to TRBJ2-5; no firm D call. Germline lookup yields CDR1 SNHLY and CDR2 FYNNEI. V lost 4 bases, J lost 2 bases, and 17 bases lay in between. The CDR3 is 16 residues long. The CDR3 region has the DNA TGTGCCAGCAGTGTTCGGGCCACCAGAGGACAAGAGACCCAGTACTTC. This encodes CASSVRATRGQETQYF.

The chain is built from TRBV20-1 and TRBJ2-3; the match to TRBD2 covers 8 bases. Trimming took 3 bases from V and 4 from J; bases not matched to a gene: 6. CDR1 is DFQATT, CDR2 SNEGSKA, per germline (reference sequence). The CDR3 spans 14 residues. CDR3 in amino acids: CSASSGGAADTQYF. The CDR3 nucleotides are TGCAGTGCTAGTTCGGGGGGGGCGGCAGATACGCAGTATTTT.

V usage is TRBV5-1 and J usage is TRBJ2-6, with 9 bases identical to TRBD1. The germline gives CDR1 SGHRS, CDR2 YFSETQ. The junction had 11 bases not matched to a gene; V was cut back by 4 bases and J by 0 bases. The CDR3 is made up of 19 amino acids. Here the CDR3 reads CASSSSTGTGTSGANVLTF. The CDR3 region has the DNA TGCGCCAGCAGCAGCTCGACCGGGACAGGGACCTCTGGGGCCAACGTCCTGACTTTC.

The chain couples TRBV4-1 to TRBJ1-4; TRBD1 aligns across 8 bases. Germline V gene sequence: CDR1 MGHRA, CDR2 YSYEKL. There are 15 residues in the CDR3. The ends lost 4 bases at V and 8 bases at J; junction bases unmatched: 9. CDR3 loop: CASSLQGASGEKLFF. Here the CDR3 DNA reads TGCGCCAGCAGCCTTCAGGGGGCAAGCGGGGAAAAACTGTTTTTT.

The V call is TRBV9, the J call TRBJ2-1; tentative D call: TRBD2 (6 bases). Trimming pared 4 bases from V and 4 bases from J, leaving 18 bases between. There are 16 residues in the CDR3. CDR1 SGDLS and CDR2 YYNGEE come from the germline V gene. The CDR3 DNA follows: TGTGCCAGCAGCCCACGGCCGGGACTCGTATACAATGAGCAGTTCTTC. Protein sequence: CASSPRPGLVYNEQFF.

This rearrangement joins TRBV13 to TRBJ2-3; 9 nucleotides line up with TRBD2. V shed 3 bases and J 7 bases; nucleotides not matched to a gene: 5. The CDR3 consists of 14 residues. Germline V lookup: CDR1 PRHDT, CDR2 FYEKMQ (reference sequence). The DNA of the CDR3 is TGTGCCAGCAGCTTGGGTAGCGGGAGTTATACGCAGTATTTT. Translation: CASSLGSGSYTQYF.

This chain connects TRBV6-6 to TRBJ2-4; TRBD2 might be the D (6 bases). From germline, CDR1 is MNHNY and CDR2 SVGAGI (reference sequence). The CDR3 contains 13 residues. The V and J ends lost 6 bases and 8 bases respectively, with 14 bases between them. CDR3 nucleotide sequence: TGTGCCAGCAGGGGACTCTCAGTGGACATTCAGTACTTC. Amino acids: CASRGLSVDIQYF.

The V gene is TRBV27, the J gene TRBJ1-1; D is uncertain. The CDR3 runs to 14 residues. CDR1 and CDR2 from the germline V gene are MNHEY and SMNVEV (reference sequence). V was shortened by 9 bases and J by 1 base, with 15 bases between the two germline ends. The CDR3 loop reads CASRGGLQNTEAFF. CDR3 nucleotide sequence: TGTGCCAGTAGAGGTGGATTACAGAACACTGAAGCTTTCTTT.

The V and J genes are TRBV25-1 and TRBJ2-5, with 7 bases fitting TRBD2. Germline lookup yields CDR1 MGHDK and CDR2 SYGVNS. The CDR3 spans 14 residues. Trimming cost V 3 bases and J 3 bases; bases outside gene matches: 4. The CDR3 DNA follows: TGTGCCAGCAGTGATGCGGGGGAGGAAGAGACCCAGTACTTC. Translating gives CASSDAGEEETQYF. The variable domain in full, completed from reference TRBV25-1 and TRBJ2-5, reads EADIYQTPRYLVIGTGKKITLECSQTMGHDKMYWYQQDPGMELHLIHYSYGVNSTEKGDLSSESTVSRIRTEHFPLTLESARPSHTSQYLCASSDAGEEETQYFGPGTRLLVL.

The chain employs TRBV30 and TRBJ2-4; D possibly corresponds to TRBD1 (5 bases). The germline V gene has CDR1 GTSNPN and CDR2 SVGIG (reference sequence). Trimming shortened V by 4 bases and J by 0 bases, and 25 bases separated the two germline ends. The CDR3 has 19 amino acids. CDR3 loop: CAWTQGEYYSPIAKNIQYF. In nucleotides, the CDR3 is TGTGCCTGGACCCAAGGGGAATATTATAGCCCCATAGCCAAAAACATTCAGTACTTC.

The chain uses TRBV7-9 and TRBJ1-4; 7 bases fit TRBD1. CDR1 is SEHNR and CDR2 is FQNEAQ in the germline V gene (reference sequence). V dropped 5 bases and J dropped 6; count of bases not matched to a gene: 6. The CDR3 is 14 amino acids. The CDR3 is CASSPGQFHEKLFF. The DNA for the CDR3 is TGTGCCAGCAGCCCGGGACAGTTTCATGAAAAACTGTTTTTT.

The DNA for the CDR3 is TGTGCCTGGATGAGGATGGTAGCGAACACTGAAGCTTTCTTT. Its protein product is CAWMRMVANTEAFF. This chain uses TRBV30 with TRBJ1-1, with no clear D. CDR3 length equals 14 residues. CDR1 is GTSNPN, CDR2 SVGIG, per germline (reference sequence). Trimming removed 4 bases from V and 1 base from J, with 13 bases in between.

The chain carries TRBV19 and TRBJ1-5, with D possibly TRBD1 on 6 matching bases. Between the trimmed V and J ends, which lost 6 bases and 7 bases, there was a span of 19 bases. The CDR3 has 15 amino acids. Germline CDR1 is LNHDA and CDR2 is SQIVND (reference sequence). CDR3 region: CASRGLQAGEQPQHF. In DNA, the CDR3 is TGTGCCAGTAGGGGTCTTCAGGCAGGGGAGCAGCCCCAGCATTTT.

This clone was detected only once. The rearrangement uses TRBV5-1 and TRBJ1-2; perhaps TRBD1 as D (5 bases). The germline V and J ends were trimmed by 0 bases and 0 bases, with 6 bases remaining between them. The CDR3 runs 14 residues. The germline CDR1 and CDR2 sequences are SGHRS and YFSETQ. DNA of the CDR3: TGCGCCAGCAGCTTGGACAGGTCTAACTATGGCTACACCTTC. Its translation is CASSLDRSNYGYTF.

The chain links TRBV6-6 to TRBJ2-7; D is ambiguous. Trimming took off 0 bases at V and 0 bases at J, with 6 bases between the two ends. This CDR3 has 14 residues. CDR1 is MNHNY and CDR2 is SVGAGI in the germline V gene (reference sequence). This CDR3 is CASSYSPSSYEQYV. CDR3 in DNA: TGTGCCAGCAGTTACTCCCCCAGCTCCTACGAGCAGTACGTC.

This rearrangement joins TRBV6-1 to TRBJ1-1; TRBD1 aligns across 7 bases. The V gene end was trimmed by 9 bases and the J gene end by 1 base; junction bases not matched to a gene: 5. The length of the CDR3 is 13 residues. Germline assignment: CDR1 MNHNS and CDR2 SASEGT. DNA for the CDR3: TGTGCCAGTCAGGGACAGAGGAACACTGAAGCTTTCTTT. Its protein is CASQGQRNTEAFF.

V gene TRBV16 combines with J gene TRBJ1-1; maybe TRBD1 (5 bases). With 5 bases removed from V and 2 bases from J, the gap between germline ends came to 15 bases. CDR3 length equals 15 residues. From germline, CDR1 is KGHSY and CDR2 FQNENV. CDR3 sequence (DNA): TGTGCCAGCAGCGAAAGAGGAGGGACTAACACTGAAGCTTTCTTT. Amino acids: CASSERGGTNTEAFF.

The chain has TRBV7-3 and TRBJ1-1; possible D gene TRBD1, 6 bases. V was cut by 5 bases and J by 3 bases, with 10 bases left in between. Per germline, CDR1 SGHTA and CDR2 FQGTGA. The CDR3 runs 13 residues. The CDR3 protein is CASSLQGDTEAFF. The CDR3 DNA sequence: TGTGCCAGCAGCCTACAGGGCGACACTGAAGCTTTCTTT.

J is TRBJ2-7 and V is TRBV23-1; 7 nucleotides match TRBD1. TRBV23-1 belongs to the ORF category, with a function that is uncertain. The J segment lost 0 bases and the V segment lost 10 bases, leaving 9 bases of the junction unmatched. This CDR3 region has 14 residues. CDR3 sequence: CAMRQGEISYEQYV. The CDR3 bases are TGCGCCATGAGACAGGGCGAAATCTCCTACGAGCAGTACGTC.

The J gene is TRBJ1-2, the V gene TRBV19, with D possibly being TRBD1 (5 bases). The CDR3 totals 14 residues. CDR1 LNHDA and CDR2 SQIVND come from the germline V gene (reference sequence). Trimming shortened V by 5 bases and J by 7 bases, and 17 bases separated the two germline ends. CDR3 loop: CASSLRDFLGGYTF. CDR3 coding DNA: TGTGCCAGTAGTCTTAGGGACTTCTTAGGTGGCTACACCTTC.